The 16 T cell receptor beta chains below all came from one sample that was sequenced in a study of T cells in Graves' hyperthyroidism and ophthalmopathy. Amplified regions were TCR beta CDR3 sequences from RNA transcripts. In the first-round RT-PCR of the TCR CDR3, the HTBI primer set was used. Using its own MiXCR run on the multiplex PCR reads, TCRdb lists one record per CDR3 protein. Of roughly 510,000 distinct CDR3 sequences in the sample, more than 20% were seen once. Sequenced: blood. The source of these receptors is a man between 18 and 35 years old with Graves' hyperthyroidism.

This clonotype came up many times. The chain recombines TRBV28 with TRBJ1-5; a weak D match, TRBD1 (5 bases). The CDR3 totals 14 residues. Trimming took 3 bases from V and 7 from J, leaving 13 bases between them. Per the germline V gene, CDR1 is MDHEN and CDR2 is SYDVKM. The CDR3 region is CASSLTPRAQPQHF. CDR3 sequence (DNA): TGTGCCAGCAGTTTGACTCCCAGGGCCCAGCCCCAGCATTTT.

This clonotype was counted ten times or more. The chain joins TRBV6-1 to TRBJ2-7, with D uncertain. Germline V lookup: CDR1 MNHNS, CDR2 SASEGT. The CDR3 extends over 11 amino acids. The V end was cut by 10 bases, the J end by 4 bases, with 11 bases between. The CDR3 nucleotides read TGTGCCACCCAATTGGGATACGAGCAGTACTTC. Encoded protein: CATQLGYEQYF.

CDR3 nucleotide sequence: TGTGCCAGCAGCTTAGAGGGGAATAATTCACCCCTCCACTTT. It codes for CASSLEGNNSPLHF. V and J are TRBV7-9 and TRBJ1-6; maybe TRBD1 (5 bases). Germline CDR1 is SEHNR and CDR2 is FQNEAQ (reference sequence). The CDR3 runs to 14 residues. With 1 base removed from V and 5 bases from J, the gap between germline ends came to 6 bases. The variable domain in full, with the rest retrieved from reference TRBV7-9 and TRBJ1-6, is DTGVSQNPRHKITKRGQNVTFRCDPISEHNRLYWYRQTLGQGPEFLTYFQNEAQLEKSRLLSDRFSAERPKGSFSTLEIQRTEQGDSAMYLCASSLEGNNSPLHFGNGTRLTVT.

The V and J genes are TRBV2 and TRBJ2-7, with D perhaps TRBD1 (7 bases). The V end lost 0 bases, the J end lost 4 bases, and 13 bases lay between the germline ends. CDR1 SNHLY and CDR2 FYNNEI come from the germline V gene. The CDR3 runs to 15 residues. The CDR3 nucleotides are TGTGCCAGCAGTGAAGCCGGGGGACAGCGATACGAGCAGTACTTC. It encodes CASSEAGGQRYEQYF.

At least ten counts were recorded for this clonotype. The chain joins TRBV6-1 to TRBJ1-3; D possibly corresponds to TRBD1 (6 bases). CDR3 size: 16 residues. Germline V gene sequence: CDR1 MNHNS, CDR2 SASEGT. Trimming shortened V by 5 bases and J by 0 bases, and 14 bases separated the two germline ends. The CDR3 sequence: CASSLITGSSGNTIYF. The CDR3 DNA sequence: TGTGCCAGCAGTCTCATTACAGGGAGCTCTGGAAACACCATATATTTT.

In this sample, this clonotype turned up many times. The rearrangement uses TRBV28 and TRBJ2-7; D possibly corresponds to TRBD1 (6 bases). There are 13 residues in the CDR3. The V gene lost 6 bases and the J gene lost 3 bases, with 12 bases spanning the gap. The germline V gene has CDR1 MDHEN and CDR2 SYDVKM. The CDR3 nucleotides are TGTGCCAGCAGACCTTTCAGGGGCTACGAGCAGTACTTC. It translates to CASRPFRGYEQYF.

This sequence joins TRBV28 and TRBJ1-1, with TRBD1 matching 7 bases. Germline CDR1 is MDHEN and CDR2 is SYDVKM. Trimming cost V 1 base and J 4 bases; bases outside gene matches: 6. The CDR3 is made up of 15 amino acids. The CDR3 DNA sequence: TGTGCCAGCAGTTTATCGGCAGGGGGGGGCACTGAAGCTTTCTTT. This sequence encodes CASSLSAGGGTEAFF. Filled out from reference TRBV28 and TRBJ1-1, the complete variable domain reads DVKVTQSSRYLVKRTGEKVFLECVQDMDHENMFWYRQDPGLGLRLIYFSYDVKMKEKGDIPEGYSVSREKKERFSLILESASTNQTSMYLCASSLSAGGGTEAFFGQGTRLTVV.

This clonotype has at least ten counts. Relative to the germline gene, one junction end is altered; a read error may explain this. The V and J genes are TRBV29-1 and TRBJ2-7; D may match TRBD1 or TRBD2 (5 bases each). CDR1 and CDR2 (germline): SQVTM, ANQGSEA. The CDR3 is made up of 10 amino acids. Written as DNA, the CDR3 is TGCAGCGTTGGAGGGGACGAGCAGCACTTC. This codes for CSVGGDEQHF.

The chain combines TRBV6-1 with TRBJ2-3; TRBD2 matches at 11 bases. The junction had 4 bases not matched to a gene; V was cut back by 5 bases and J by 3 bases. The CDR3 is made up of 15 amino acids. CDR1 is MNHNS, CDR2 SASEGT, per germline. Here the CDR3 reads CASSPWTSGTDTQYF. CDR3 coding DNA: TGTGCCAGCAGTCCCTGGACTAGCGGGACAGATACGCAGTATTTT.

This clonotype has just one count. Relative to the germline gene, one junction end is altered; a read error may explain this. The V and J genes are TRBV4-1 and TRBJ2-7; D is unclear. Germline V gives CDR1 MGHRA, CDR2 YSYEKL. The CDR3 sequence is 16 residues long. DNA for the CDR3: TGCGCCAGCAGCGAAGAGAGTAGACGGTCGACCTACGAGCAGTACTTC. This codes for CASSEESRRSTYEQYF.

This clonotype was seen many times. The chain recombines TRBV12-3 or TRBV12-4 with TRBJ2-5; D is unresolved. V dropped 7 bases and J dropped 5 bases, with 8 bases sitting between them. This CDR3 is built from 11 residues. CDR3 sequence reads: CASTKGETQYF. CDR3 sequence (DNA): TGTGCCAGCACCAAAGGGGAGACCCAGTACTTC.

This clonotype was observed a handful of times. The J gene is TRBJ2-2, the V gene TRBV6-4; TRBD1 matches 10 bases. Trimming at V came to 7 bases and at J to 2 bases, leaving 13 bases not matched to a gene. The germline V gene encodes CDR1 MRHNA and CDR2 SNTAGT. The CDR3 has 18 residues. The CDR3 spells CASTDYLGTGDNTGELFF. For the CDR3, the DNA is TGTGCCAGCACCGACTATCTTGGGACAGGGGATAACACCGGGGAGCTGTTTTTT.

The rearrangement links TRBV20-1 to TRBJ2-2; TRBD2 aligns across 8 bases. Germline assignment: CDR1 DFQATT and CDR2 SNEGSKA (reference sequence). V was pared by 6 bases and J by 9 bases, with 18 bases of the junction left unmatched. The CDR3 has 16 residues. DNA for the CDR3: TGCAGTGCCCTCCAGAGGCGGGGGGCCTTTCTCCGGGAGCTGTTTTTT. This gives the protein CSALQRRGAFLRELFF.

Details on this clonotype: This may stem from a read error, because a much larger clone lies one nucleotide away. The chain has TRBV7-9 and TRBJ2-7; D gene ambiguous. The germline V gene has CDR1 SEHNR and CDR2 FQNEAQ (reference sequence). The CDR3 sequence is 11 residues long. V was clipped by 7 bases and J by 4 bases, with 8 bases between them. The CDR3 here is CASTTKYEQYF. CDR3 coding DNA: TGTGCCAGCACGACAAAATACGAGCAGTACTTC.

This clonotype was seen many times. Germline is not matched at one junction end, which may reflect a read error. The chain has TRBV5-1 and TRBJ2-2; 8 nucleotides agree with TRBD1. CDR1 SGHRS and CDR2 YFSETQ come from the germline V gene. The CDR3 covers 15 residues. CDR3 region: CASSFGQGNTGELFF. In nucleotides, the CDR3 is TGTGCCAGCAGCTTCGGACAGGGAAACACCGGGGAGCTGTTTTTT.

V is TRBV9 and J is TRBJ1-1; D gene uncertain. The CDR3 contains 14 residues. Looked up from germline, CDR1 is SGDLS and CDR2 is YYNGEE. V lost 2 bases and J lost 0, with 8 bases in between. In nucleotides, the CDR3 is TGTGCCAGCAGCGTTAGTATCATGAACACTGAAGCTTTCTTT. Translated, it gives CASSVSIMNTEAFF.